This is a list of T cell receptor beta chains from one sample in a study of blood T cell repertoires in COVID-19. Sequencing used immunoSEQ multiplex PCR; TCRdb keeps in-frame clones, though not all of them. This table has 85,000 to 120,000 clones, under 90% appearing once. Sample: peripheral blood. The origin of the receptors is a woman aged 60-75 years with acute or convalescent COVID-19. CDR3s include the opening cysteine and the closing phenylalanine or tryptophan. The order of the fields is J gene, D gene, V gene, clone size, CDR3 protein, CDR3 DNA. The D gene is left open where the match is weak. Clone sizes are given selectively: once, few, many, or a class where the clone is expanded.

>TRBJ2-7|.|TRBV6-5|.
CASSLSGITYEQYF
TGTGCCAGCAGTTTATCCGGGATAACCTACGAGCAGTACTTC
>TRBJ2-1|.|TRBV29-1|.
CSVEEGGPSSYNEQFF
TGCAGCGTTGAGGAGGGAGGCCCCAGCTCCTACAATGAGCAGTTCTTC
>TRBJ2-7|TRBD1|TRBV24-1|.
CATSDPTGCYEQYF
TGTGCCACCAGTGACCCGACAGGGTGCTACGAGCAGTACTTC
>TRBJ2-1|TRBD2|TRBV6-5|.
CASIPRTSGGPRFF
TGTGCCAGCATCCCTCGGACTAGCGGGGGGCCCCGTTTCTTC
>TRBJ2-2|TRBD1|TRBV5-4|.
CASSLPPGQGKAGELFF
TGTGCCAGCAGCTTGCCACCGGGACAGGGTAAAGCCGGGGAGCTGTTTTTT
>TRBJ1-1|TRBD1|TRBV18|.
CASSPPLGQGNTEAFF
TGTGCCAGCTCACCACCGCTTGGACAGGGGAACACTGAAGCTTTCTTT
>TRBJ1-1|TRBD1|TRBV7-2|.
CASSITGGTEAFF
TGTGCCAGCAGCATAACAGGGGGCACTGAAGCTTTCTTT
>TRBJ1-3|.|TRBV6-5|.
CASSPTEWNTIYF
TGTGCCAGCAGTCCGACAGAATGGAACACCATATATTTT
>TRBJ2-2|.|TRBV2|.
CASSLFRTGELFF
TGTGCCAGCAGTCTGTTTAGAACCGGGGAGCTGTTTTTT
>TRBJ1-2|TRBD1|TRBV27|.
CASSLYRTGGGGYTF
TGTGCCAGCAGTTTATACCGGACAGGGGGCGGTGGCTACACCTTC
>TRBJ2-5|TRBD1|TRBV11-2|.
CASSLTGGRWETQYF
TGTGCCAGCAGTTTAACAGGGGGCCGGTGGGAGACCCAGTACTTC
>TRBJ2-3|TRBD2|TRBV11-2|.
CASSLLRERDTQYF
TGTGCCAGCAGCTTATTGCGGGAGAGGGATACGCAGTATTTT
>TRBJ2-1|TRBD2|TRBV2|.
CASSPRTSGGDEQFF
TGTGCCAGCAGCCCTAGGACTAGCGGGGGCGATGAGCAGTTCTTC
>TRBJ2-7|.|TRBV5-4|.
CASSIISRRGSEQYF
TGTGCCAGCAGCATTATCAGTCGCCGAGGTAGCGAGCAGTACTTC
>TRBJ1-2|TRBD1|TRBV4-1|.
CASSQVGGANYGYTF
TGCGCCAGCAGCCAAGTAGGGGGCGCTAACTATGGCTACACCTTC
>TRBJ2-5|.|TRBV7-2|.
CASSRGLAQETQYF
TGTGCCAGCAGCAGGGGTTTAGCCCAGGAGACCCAGTACTTC
>TRBJ1-6|.|TRBV11-2|.
CASSSLRGPPLHF
TGTGCCAGCAGCTCTCTCAGGGGCCCACCCCTCCACTTT
>TRBJ1-2|.|TRBV3-1/TRBV3-2|.
CASSQGAGLGYTF
TGTGCCAGCAGCCAAGGGGCAGGTCTTGGCTACACCTTC
>TRBJ1-1|.|TRBV3-1/TRBV3-2|.
CASSQDYLFPGVSEGAFF
TGTGCCAGCAGCCAAGATTACCTTTTTCCAGGGGTTTCCGAGGGCGCTTTCTTT
>TRBJ1-3|.|TRBV15|.
CATSRDPSSGNTIYF
TGTGCCACCAGCAGAGATCCGTCCTCTGGAAACACCATATATTTT
>TRBJ1-3|TRBD1|TRBV6-5|.
CASSYFGTGEGNTIYF
TGTGCCAGCAGTTACTTTGGGACAGGGGAAGGAAACACCATATATTTT
>TRBJ1-4|.|TRBV3-1/TRBV3-2|.
CASSQDYPSGWSVRTNEKLFF
TGTGCCAGCAGCCAAGATTATCCGAGTGGGTGGTCGGTCAGAACTAATGAAAAATTGTTTTTT
>TRBJ1-1|TRBD1|TRBV7-2|.
CASSLAGTVEAFF
TGTGCCAGCAGCTTAGCCGGGACAGTTGAAGCTTTCTTT
>TRBJ2-7|TRBD2|TRBV28|.
CASSQGLAEYEQYF
TGTGCCAGCAGTCAAGGACTAGCGGAATACGAGCAGTACTTC
>TRBJ1-4|.|TRBV6-4|.
CASSSREGEKLFF
TGTGCCAGCAGTTCCAGGGAGGGTGAAAAACTGTTTTTT
>TRBJ2-5|TRBD2|TRBV11-2|.
CASSWNSGLGTRETQYF
TGTGCCAGCAGCTGGAATTCGGGACTAGGGACGAGGGAGACCCAGTACTTC
>TRBJ2-7|TRBD1|TRBV28|.
CASSLPSTGSYEQYF
TGTGCCAGCAGTCTACCCTCGACAGGGTCCTACGAGCAGTACTTC
>TRBJ1-5|.|TRBV28|.
CAAGGTSLHQPQHF
TGTGCCGCGGGAGGGACATCCCTCCATCAGCCCCAGCATTTT
>TRBJ2-3|.|TRBV9|.
CASSELGHTITDTQYF
TGTGCCAGCAGCGAGCTGGGGCACACCATCACAGATACGCAGTATTTT
>TRBJ1-2|.|TRBV5-4|.
CASSFGMQGRFYGYTF
TGTGCCAGCAGCTTTGGAATGCAGGGGAGATTCTATGGCTACACCTTC
>TRBJ2-2|.|TRBV3-1/TRBV3-2|.
CASREGGNTGELFF
TGTGCCAGCCGGGAAGGGGGGAACACCGGGGAGCTGTTTTTT
>TRBJ1-6|.|TRBV6-5|.
CASSWAGPNSPLHF
TGTGCCAGCAGTTGGGCAGGGCCGAATTCACCCCTCCACTTT
>TRBJ2-1|TRBD2|TRBV5-1|.
CASSGSQRGGLEQFF
TGCGCCAGCAGCGGATCACAGCGGGGGGGCCTTGAGCAGTTCTTC
>TRBJ2-3|.|TRBV30|.
CAWSVRGVRGDTQYF
TGTGCCTGGAGTGTACGAGGCGTCAGGGGAGATACGCAGTATTTT
>TRBJ1-1|.|TRBV2|.
CASSARQENTEAFF
TGTGCCAGCAGTGCCCGACAGGAGAACACTGAAGCTTTCTTT
>TRBJ1-5|.|TRBV5-4|.
CASSLHPHSNQPQHF
TGTGCCAGCAGCTTGCATCCCCATAGCAATCAGCCCCAGCATTTT
>TRBJ2-3|TRBD2|TRBV7-2|.
CASRSTTSVDTQYF
TGTGCCAGCAGATCAACCACTAGCGTAGATACGCAGTATTTT
>TRBJ2-7|.|TRBV5-1|.
CASSLEAGTTIPYEQYF
TGCGCCAGCAGCTTGGAGGCCGGGACAACAATACCCTACGAGCAGTACTTC
>TRBJ1-6|TRBD1|TRBV7-6|.
CASSLKSPGQGNSPLHF
TGTGCCAGCAGCTTAAAATCCCCGGGACAGGGGAATTCACCCCTCCACTTT
>TRBJ2-1|TRBD2|TRBV29-1|few
CSVDRSGRGEQFF
TGCAGCGTTGACCGTAGCGGGAGGGGTGAGCAGTTCTTC
>TRBJ1-4|.|TRBV7-3|.
CASSLNAAGRGEKLFF
TGTGCCAGCAGCTTAAACGCGGCGGGAAGGGGTGAAAAACTGTTTTTT
>TRBJ2-5|TRBD1|TRBV27|.
CASRGQGARETQYF
TGTGCCAGCAGAGGACAGGGGGCCCGTGAGACCCAGTACTTC
>TRBJ2-7|.|TRBV5-1|.
CASSLIPDSYEQYF
TGCGCCAGCAGCTTAATACCAGACTCCTACGAGCAGTACTTC
>TRBJ2-6|.|TRBV7-5|.
CARSLSYPGKGGGANVLTF
TGTGCCAGAAGCTTAAGTTATCCAGGGAAGGGAGGAGGGGCCAACGTCCTGACTTTC
>TRBJ2-1|.|TRBV27|.
CASSSTALGGYNEQFF
TGTGCCAGCAGTTCGACAGCCCTCGGGGGCTACAATGAGCAGTTCTTC
>TRBJ1-2|TRBD1|TRBV27|.
CASRGRDRGRTDGYTF
TGTGCCAGCAGGGGTAGGGACAGGGGCAGGACGGATGGCTACACCTTC